This entry features one T cell receptor beta chain sequence. This clonotype was detected ten times or more. Its antigen is unknown. No base-level quality is on record; no much larger clone is a single base apart. This sample stems from a study of T-cell reconstitution after alpha-beta-depleted transplantation in children (dated by TCRdb to about 2016). About the study as a whole: The study quantitatively tracked T-cell immune reconstitution after TCRalphabeta/CD19-depleted allogeneic hematopoietic cell transplantation in children using TCR repertoire profiling. Overall study results and their limits: The frequencies of hyperexpanded clones fell over the following months, and after one year, T-cell counts and TCRbeta diversity were mostly attributed to newly produced T cells. The apparently early recovery of alphabetaT-cell counts about two months after transplant reportedly depended on only several hundred rapidly expanded clones that came from non-depleted graft cells. The high TCRbeta diversity at day 60 in some patients was ascribed to recipient T cells and intrathymic progenitors that had survived conditioning.

Library prep was done by PCR. Sequencing instrument: Illumina HiSeq 2500. Molecular barcoding was employed in the preparation of TCR libraries, with unique molecular identifiers being used to normalize TCRbeta repertoire quantification. Through fastp at Q25 and MiXCR, TCRdb rebuilt clones from the public reads, retaining in-frame beta chains. Identical CDR3 proteins give one entry, which carries the most common genes and DNA. The sample table records some 300,000 distinct CDR3 sequences; 7.5% to 9% of these occur just once. The top ten hold approximately 9.6% of the sample. The junction carries 12 bases between V and J, which are trimmed by 2 bases and 1 base respectively. The germline V gene specifies SGHRS as CDR1 and YFSETQ as CDR2. Counted from cysteine to phenylalanine, this CDR3 has 15 amino acids. Kept here is only the CDR3 DNA, which spans 45 bases and is read in frame from base 1. The sample's treatment or condition label, in plain terms: allogeneic hematopoietic cell transplantation with graft depleted of TCRalphabeta T cells and CD19 B cells. Transplant recipients were children who received TCRalphabeta/CD19-depleted allogeneic hematopoietic cell grafts.

The sequence was obtained from a female patient between 2 and 15 years old who had a stem cell transplant for Fanconi anemia, so the T cells may come from the graft donor. Recombination linked TRBV5-1 to TRBJ1-1; perhaps TRBD1 is the D gene, with 6 bases matching. The sample consisted of peripheral blood, taken 360 days after TCRalphabeta/CD19-depleted stem cell transplant. The DNA is TGCGCCAGCAGCTTCGGGCGGGGGCCGAACACTGAAGCTTTCTTT. The translation is CASSFGRGPNTEAFF. Where the CDR3 stops, the reference TRBV5-1 and TRBJ1-1 genes take over; the full variable domain is KAGVTQTPRYLIKTRGQQVTLSCSPISGHRSVSWYQQTPGQGLQFLFEYFSETQRNKGNFPGRFSGRQFSNSRSEMNVSTLELGDSALYLCASSFGRGPNTEAFFGQGTRLTVV.